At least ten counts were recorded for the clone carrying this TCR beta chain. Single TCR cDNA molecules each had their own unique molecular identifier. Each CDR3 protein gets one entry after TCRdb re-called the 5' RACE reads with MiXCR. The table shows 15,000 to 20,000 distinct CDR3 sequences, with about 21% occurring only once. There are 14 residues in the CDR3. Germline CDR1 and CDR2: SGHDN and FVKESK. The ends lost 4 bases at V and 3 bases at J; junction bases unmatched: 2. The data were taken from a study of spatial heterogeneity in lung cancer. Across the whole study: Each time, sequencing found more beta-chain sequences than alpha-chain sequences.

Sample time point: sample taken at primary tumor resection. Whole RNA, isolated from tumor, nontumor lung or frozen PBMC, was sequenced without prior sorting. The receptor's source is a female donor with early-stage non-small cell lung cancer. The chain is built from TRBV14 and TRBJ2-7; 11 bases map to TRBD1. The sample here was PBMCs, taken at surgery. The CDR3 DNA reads TGTGCCAGCAGCCGGGACAGGGGGATCTACGAGCAGTACTTC. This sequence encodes CASSRDRGIYEQYF.